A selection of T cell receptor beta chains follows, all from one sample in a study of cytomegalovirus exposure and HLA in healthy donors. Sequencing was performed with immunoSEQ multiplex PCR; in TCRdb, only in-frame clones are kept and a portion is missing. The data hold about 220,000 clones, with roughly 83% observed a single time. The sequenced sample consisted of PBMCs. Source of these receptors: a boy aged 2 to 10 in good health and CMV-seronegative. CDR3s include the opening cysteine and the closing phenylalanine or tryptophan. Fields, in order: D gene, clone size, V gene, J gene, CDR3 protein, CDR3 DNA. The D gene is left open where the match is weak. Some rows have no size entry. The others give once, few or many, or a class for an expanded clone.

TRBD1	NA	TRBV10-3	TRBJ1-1	CAIRGDRGNTEAFF	TGTGCCATCAGGGGGGACAGGGGGAACACTGAAGCTTTCTTT
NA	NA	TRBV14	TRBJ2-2	CASSQVPGNTGELFF	TGTGCCAGCAGCCAAGTGCCCGGGAACACCGGGGAGCTGTTTTTT
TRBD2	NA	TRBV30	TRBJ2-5	CAWSTYSGRALQFGETQYF	TGTGCCTGGAGCACTTATAGCGGGAGGGCCCTCCAGTTCGGAGAGACCCAGTACTTC
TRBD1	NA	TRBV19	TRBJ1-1	CASRGQGKTEAFF	TGTGCCAGTAGGGGACAGGGGAAGACTGAAGCTTTCTTT
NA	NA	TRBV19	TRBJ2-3	CASTSALGPRGQYF	TGTGCCAGTACCTCAGCCCTCGGTCCCCGGGGGCAGTATTTT
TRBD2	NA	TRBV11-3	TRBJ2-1	CASSSSSGRAFNEQFF	TGTGCCAGCAGCTCATCTAGCGGGAGGGCCTTCAATGAGCAGTTCTTC
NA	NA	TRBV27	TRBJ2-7	CASSLSGIPSDEQYF	TGTGCCAGCAGTTTATCCGGGATTCCGTCTGACGAGCAGTACTTC
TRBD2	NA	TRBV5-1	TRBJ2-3	CASSWGTSGGATDTQYF	TGCGCCAGCAGCTGGGGGACTAGCGGGGGGGCTACAGATACGCAGTATTTT
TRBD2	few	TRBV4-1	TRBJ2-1	CASSRLTSGKHNEQFF	TGCGCCAGCAGCCGCCTGACTAGCGGGAAACACAATGAGCAGTTCTTC
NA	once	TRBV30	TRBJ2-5	CAWSPLGGGETQYF	TGTGCCTGGAGTCCTTTAGGGGGGGGAGAGACCCAGTACTTC
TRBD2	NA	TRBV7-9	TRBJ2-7	CASSPRLAGGSPYEQYF	TGTGCCAGCAGCCCCCGACTAGCGGGAGGGTCGCCCTACGAGCAGTACTTC
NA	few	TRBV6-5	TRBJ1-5	CASQASADQPQHF	TGTGCCAGTCAGGCTTCAGCTGATCAGCCCCAGCATTTT
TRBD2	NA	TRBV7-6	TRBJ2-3	CASSSTSGGADTQYF	TGTGCCAGCAGCTCGACTAGCGGGGGGGCAGATACGCAGTATTTT
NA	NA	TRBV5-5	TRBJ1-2	CASSLAEGRGDYGYTF	TGTGCCAGCAGCTTGGCCGAAGGGAGGGGTGACTATGGCTACACCTTC
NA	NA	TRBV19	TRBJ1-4	CASSSPGEDEKLFF	TGTGCCAGTAGTTCCCCCGGGGAGGATGAAAAACTGTTTTTT
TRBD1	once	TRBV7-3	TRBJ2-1	CASSPGQGWDEQFF	TGTGCCAGCAGCCCCGGACAGGGATGGGATGAGCAGTTCTTC
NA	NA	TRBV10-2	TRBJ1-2	CASSESRGGNYGYTF	TGCGCCAGCAGTGAGTCGAGAGGGGGAAACTATGGCTACACCTTC
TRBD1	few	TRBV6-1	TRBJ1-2	CASSGQGYYGYTF	TGTGCCAGCAGTGGACAGGGCTACTATGGCTACACCTTC
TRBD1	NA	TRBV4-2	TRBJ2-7	CASSQDWDSSYEQYF	TGTGCCAGCAGCCAAGATTGGGACAGTTCCTACGAGCAGTACTTC
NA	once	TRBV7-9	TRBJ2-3	CASSLNLLDTQYF	TGTGCCAGCAGCTTAAACTTATTAGATACGCAGTATTTT
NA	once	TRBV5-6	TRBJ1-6	CASSLGALSNSPLHF	TGTGCCAGCAGCTTGGGGGCTCTTTCGAATTCACCCCTCCACTTT
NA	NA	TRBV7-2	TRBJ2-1	CASSGFQGYYNEQFF	TGTGCCAGCAGCGGTTTCCAGGGGTATTACAATGAGCAGTTCTTC
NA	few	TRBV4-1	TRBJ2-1	CASSQEGQRNLNEQFF	TGCGCCAGCAGCCAAGAGGGCCAGCGGAACCTCAATGAGCAGTTCTTC
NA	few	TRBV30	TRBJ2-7	CAWSQPRGTYEQYF	TGTGCCTGGAGTCAACCTAGGGGCACCTACGAGCAGTACTTC
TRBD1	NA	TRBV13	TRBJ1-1	CASSLRQGASAEAFF	TGTGCCAGCAGCCTGAGACAGGGGGCTTCAGCTGAAGCTTTCTTT
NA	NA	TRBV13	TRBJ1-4	CASSGGPQGANEKLFF	TGTGCCAGCAGCGGGGGCCCCCAAGGGGCTAATGAAAAACTGTTTTTT
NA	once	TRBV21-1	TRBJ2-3	CASRRRAVTDTQYF	TGTGCCAGCAGGAGGAGAGCGGTCACAGATACGCAGTATTTT
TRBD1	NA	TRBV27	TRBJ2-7	CASSRQGYPSSYEQYF	TGTGCCAGCAGCCGACAGGGGTACCCTAGCTCCTACGAGCAGTACTTC
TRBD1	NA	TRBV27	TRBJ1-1	CASYGTGLTEAFF	TGTGCCAGCTACGGGACAGGGCTCACTGAAGCTTTCTTT
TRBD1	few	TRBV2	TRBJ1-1	CASSEDRGRAEAFF	TGTGCCAGCAGTGAAGACAGGGGGAGGGCTGAAGCTTTCTTT
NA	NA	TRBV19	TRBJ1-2	CASTPMRDDRLNYGYTF	TGTGCCAGTACCCCAATGAGGGATGACAGGCTTAACTATGGCTACACCTTC
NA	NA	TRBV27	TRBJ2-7	CASSSPGLHYEQYF	TGTGCCAGCAGTTCACCGGGACTGCACTACGAGCAGTACTTC
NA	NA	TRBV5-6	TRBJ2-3	CASSSFGIGVEDTQYF	TGTGCCAGCAGCTCGTTCGGGATTGGAGTGGAAGATACGCAGTATTTT
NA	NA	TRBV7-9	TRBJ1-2	CASSFDRGYTF	TGTGCCAGCAGCTTCGACAGGGGCTACACCTTC
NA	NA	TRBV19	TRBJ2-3	CASSTVNTDTQYF	TGTGCCAGTAGTACCGTTAACACAGATACGCAGTATTTT
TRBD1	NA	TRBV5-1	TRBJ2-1	CASSSPTGGYNEQFF	TGCGCCAGCAGCTCCCCGACAGGGGGGTACAATGAGCAGTTCTTC
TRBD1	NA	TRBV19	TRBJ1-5	CASGGQAGNQPQHF	TGTGCCAGCGGGGGACAGGCGGGCAATCAGCCCCAGCATTTT
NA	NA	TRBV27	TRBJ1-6	CASSPRQNSPLHF	TGTGCCAGCAGTCCGAGACAGAATTCACCCCTCCACTTT
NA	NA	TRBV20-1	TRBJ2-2	CSAGAAGELFF	TGCAGTGCGGGTGCGGCCGGGGAGCTGTTTTTT
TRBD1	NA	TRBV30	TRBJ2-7	CAWRGQIYEQYF	TGTGCCTGGAGGGGACAGATCTACGAGCAGTACTTC
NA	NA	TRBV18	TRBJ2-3	CASSLNQGSDTQYF	TGTGCCAGCTCACTCAACCAGGGGTCAGATACGCAGTATTTT
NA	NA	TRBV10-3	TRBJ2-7	CAISASSDPSYEQYF	TGTGCCATCAGTGCGTCTAGCGATCCCTCCTACGAGCAGTACTTC
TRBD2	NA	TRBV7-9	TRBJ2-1	CASSLTGLAWNEQFF	TGTGCCAGCAGCCTCACGGGACTAGCTTGGAATGAGCAGTTCTTC
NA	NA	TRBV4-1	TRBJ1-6	CASSLQSNSPLHF	TGCGCCAGCAGCCTTCAATCAAATTCACCCCTCCACTTT
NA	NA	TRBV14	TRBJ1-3	CASSQGVHWSSGNTIYF	TGTGCCAGCAGCCAGGGCGTTCATTGGTCGTCTGGAAACACCATATATTTT
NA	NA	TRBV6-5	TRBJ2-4	CASSYLAGGAKNIQYF	TGTGCCAGCAGTTACTTGGCCGGGGGAGCCAAAAACATTCAGTACTTC
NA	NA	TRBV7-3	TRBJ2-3	CASSSRGSGTDTQYF	TGTGCCAGCAGCTCTCGGGGGAGTGGCACAGATACGCAGTATTTT
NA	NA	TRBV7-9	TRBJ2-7	CASSRDGAFAQYF	TGTGCCAGCAGCAGAGATGGGGCTTTCGCGCAGTACTTC
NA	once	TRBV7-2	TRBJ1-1	CASSSTGNTEAFF	TGTGCCAGCAGCTCTACAGGGAACACTGAAGCTTTCTTT
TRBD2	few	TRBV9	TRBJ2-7	CASSPSRGSSYEQYF	TGTGCCAGCAGCCCTTCGCGCGGGAGCTCCTACGAGCAGTACTTC
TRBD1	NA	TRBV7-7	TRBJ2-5	CASSSTQGAGETQYF	TGTGCTAGCAGCTCGACACAGGGGGCGGGTGAGACCCAGTACTTC
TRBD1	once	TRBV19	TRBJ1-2	CASSAPDRVDGYTF	TGTGCCAGTAGTGCCCCGGACAGGGTTGATGGCTACACCTTC
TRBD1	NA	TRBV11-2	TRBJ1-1	CASSTGQGEKNTEAFF	TGTGCCAGCAGCACAGGACAGGGGGAGAAGAACACTGAAGCTTTCTTT
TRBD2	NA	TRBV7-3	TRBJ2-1	CASSLAGGPREQFF	TGTGCCAGCAGCTTAGCGGGGGGGCCCAGGGAGCAGTTCTTC
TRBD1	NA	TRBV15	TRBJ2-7	CATSTSGQGTNEQYF	TGTGCCACCAGCACCTCCGGACAGGGTACCAACGAGCAGTACTTC
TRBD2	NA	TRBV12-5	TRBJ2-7	CASGLSSTSGHSYEQYF	TGTGCTAGTGGTTTGTCGTCGACTAGCGGGCACTCCTACGAGCAGTACTTC
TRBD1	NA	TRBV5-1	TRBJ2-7	CASRLGTGRDEQYF	TGCGCCAGCCGCTTAGGGACAGGGCGTGACGAGCAGTACTTC